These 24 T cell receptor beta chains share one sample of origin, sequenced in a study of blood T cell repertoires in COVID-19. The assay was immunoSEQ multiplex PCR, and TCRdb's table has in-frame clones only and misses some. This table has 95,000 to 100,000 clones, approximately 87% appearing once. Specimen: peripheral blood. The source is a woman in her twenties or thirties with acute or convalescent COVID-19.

CDR3 protein: CASSLQGTDGNTIYF. Written as DNA, the CDR3 is TGTGCCAGCAGCTTGCAGGGGACAGATGGAAACACCATATATTTT. V and J are TRBV5-6 and TRBJ1-3; 7 bases fit TRBD1. The CDR3 is 15 amino acids. Unmatched junction bases numbered 4, after V lost 1 base and J lost 3 bases. The germline V gene encodes CDR1 SGHDT and CDR2 YYEEEE.

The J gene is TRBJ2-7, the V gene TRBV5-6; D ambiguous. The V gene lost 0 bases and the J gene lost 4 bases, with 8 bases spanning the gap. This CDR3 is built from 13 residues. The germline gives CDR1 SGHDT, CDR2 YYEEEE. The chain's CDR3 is CASSLGRSYEQYF. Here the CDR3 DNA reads TGTGCCAGCAGCTTGGGCAGAAGTTACGAGCAGTACTTC.

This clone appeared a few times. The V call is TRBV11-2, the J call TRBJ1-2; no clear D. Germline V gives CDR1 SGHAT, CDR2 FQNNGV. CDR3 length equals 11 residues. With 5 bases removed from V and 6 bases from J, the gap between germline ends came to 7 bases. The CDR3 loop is CASSMRDGYTF. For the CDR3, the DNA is TGTGCCAGCAGCATGAGGGATGGCTACACCTTC.

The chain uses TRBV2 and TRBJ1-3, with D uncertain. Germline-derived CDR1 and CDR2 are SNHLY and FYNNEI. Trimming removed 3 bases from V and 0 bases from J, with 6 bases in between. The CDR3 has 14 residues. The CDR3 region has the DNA TGTGCCAGCAGTGACAGTCCCTCTGGAAACACCATATATTTT. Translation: CASSDSPSGNTIYF.

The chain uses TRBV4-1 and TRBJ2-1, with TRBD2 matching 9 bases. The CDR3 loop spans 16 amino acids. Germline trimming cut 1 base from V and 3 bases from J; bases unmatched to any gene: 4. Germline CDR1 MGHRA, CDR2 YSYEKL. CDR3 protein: CASSQVSGGIYNEQFF. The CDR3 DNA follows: TGCGCCAGCAGCCAAGTAAGCGGGGGGATCTACAATGAGCAGTTCTTC.

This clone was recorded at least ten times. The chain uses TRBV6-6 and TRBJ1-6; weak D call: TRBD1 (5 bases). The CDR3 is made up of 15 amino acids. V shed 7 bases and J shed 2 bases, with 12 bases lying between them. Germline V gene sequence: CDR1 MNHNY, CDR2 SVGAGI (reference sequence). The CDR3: CASMGGVTYNSPLHF. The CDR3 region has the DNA TGTGCCAGCATGGGAGGGGTTACCTATAATTCACCCCTCCACTTT.

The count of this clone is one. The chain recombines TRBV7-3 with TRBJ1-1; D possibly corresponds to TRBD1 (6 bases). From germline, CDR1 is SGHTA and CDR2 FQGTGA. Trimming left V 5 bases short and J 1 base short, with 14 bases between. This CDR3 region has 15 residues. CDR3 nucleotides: TGTGCCAGCAGCGTCCTCCCGACAGGGAACACTGAAGCTTTCTTT. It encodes CASSVLPTGNTEAFF.

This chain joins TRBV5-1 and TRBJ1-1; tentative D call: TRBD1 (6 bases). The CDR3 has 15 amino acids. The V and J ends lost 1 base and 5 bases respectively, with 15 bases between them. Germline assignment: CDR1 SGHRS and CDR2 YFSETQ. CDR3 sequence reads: CASSLSVGGETEAFF. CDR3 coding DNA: TGCGCCAGCAGCTTGTCGGTAGGGGGAGAAACTGAAGCTTTCTTT. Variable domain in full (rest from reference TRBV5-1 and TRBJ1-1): KAGVTQTPRYLIKTRGQQVTLSCSPISGHRSVSWYQQTPGQGLQFLFEYFSETQRNKGNFPGRFSGRQFSNSRSEMNVSTLELGDSALYLCASSLSVGGETEAFFGQGTRLTVV.

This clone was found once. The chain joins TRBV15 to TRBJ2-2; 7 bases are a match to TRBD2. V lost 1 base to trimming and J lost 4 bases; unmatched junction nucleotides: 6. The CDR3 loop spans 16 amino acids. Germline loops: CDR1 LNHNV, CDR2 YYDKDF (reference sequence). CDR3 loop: CATSRALGGGTGELFF. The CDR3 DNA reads TGTGCCACCAGCAGAGCTCTAGGCGGGGGCACCGGGGAGCTGTTTTTT.

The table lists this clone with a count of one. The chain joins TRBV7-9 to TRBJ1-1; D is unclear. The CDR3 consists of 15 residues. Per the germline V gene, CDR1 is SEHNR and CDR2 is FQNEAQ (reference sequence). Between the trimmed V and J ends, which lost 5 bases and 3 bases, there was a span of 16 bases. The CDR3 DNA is TGTGCCAGCAGCCTAGGGCCTGGCGGGGACACTGAAGCTTTCTTT. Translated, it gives CASSLGPGGDTEAFF.

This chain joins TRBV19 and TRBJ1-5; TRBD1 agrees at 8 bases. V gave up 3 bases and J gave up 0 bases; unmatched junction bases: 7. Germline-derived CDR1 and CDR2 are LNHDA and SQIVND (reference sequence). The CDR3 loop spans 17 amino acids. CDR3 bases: TGTGCCAGTAGTATGGGGACAGGCTTCGATAGCAATCAGCCCCAGCATTTT. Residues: CASSMGTGFDSNQPQHF.

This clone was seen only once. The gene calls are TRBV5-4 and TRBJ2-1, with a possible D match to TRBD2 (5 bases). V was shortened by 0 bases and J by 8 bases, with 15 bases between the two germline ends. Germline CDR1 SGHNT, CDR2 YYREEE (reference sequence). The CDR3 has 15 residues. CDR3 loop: CASSLASVGADEQFF. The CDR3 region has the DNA TGTGCCAGCAGCTTGGCCTCCGTGGGAGCCGATGAGCAGTTCTTC. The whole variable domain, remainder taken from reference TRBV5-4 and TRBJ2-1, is ETGVTQSPTHLIKTRGQQVTLRCSSQSGHNTVSWYQQALGQGPQFIFQYYREEENGRGNFPPRFSGLQFPNYSSELNVNALELDDSALYLCASSLASVGADEQFFGPGTRLTVL.

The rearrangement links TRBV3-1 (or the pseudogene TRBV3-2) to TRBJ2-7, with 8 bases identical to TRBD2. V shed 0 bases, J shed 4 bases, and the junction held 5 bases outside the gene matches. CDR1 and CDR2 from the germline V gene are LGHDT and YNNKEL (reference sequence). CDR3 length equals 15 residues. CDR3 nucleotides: TGTGCCAGCAGCCAAGATTTCGGGGGGGAGTACGAGCAGTACTTC. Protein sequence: CASSQDFGGEYEQYF.

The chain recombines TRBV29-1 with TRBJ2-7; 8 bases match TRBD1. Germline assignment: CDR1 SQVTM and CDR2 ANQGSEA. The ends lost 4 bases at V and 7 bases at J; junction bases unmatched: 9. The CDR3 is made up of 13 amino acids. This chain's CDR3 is CSVGKGTGREQYF. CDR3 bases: TGCAGCGTTGGGAAAGGGACAGGTCGAGAGCAGTACTTC.

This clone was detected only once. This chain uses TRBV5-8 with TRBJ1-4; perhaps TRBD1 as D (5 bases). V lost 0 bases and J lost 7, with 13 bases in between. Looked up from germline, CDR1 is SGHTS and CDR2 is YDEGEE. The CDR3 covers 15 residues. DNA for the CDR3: TGTGCCAGCAGCTTGGCCGGGGGTAGAGGTGAAAAACTGTTTTTT. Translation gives CASSLAGGRGEKLFF.

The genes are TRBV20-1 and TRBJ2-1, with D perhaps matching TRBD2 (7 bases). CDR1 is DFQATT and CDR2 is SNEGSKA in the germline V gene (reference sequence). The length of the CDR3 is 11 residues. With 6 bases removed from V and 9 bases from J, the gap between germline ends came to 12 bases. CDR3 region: CSARRGGEQFF. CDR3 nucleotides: TGCAGTGCCAGGAGGGGGGGTGAGCAGTTCTTC.

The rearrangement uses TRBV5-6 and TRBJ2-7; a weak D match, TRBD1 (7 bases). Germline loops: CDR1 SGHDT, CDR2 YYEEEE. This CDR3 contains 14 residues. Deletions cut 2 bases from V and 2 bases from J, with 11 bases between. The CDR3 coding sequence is TGTGCCAGCAGCTTCGGCAGGGGGGCCTACGAGCAGTACTTC. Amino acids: CASSFGRGAYEQYF. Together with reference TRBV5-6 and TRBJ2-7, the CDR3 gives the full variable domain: DAGVTQSPTHLIKTRGQQVTLRCSPKSGHDTVSWYQQALGQGPQFIFQYYEEEERQRGNFPDRFSGHQFPNYSSELNVNALLLGDSALYLCASSFGRGAYEQYFGPGTRLTVT.

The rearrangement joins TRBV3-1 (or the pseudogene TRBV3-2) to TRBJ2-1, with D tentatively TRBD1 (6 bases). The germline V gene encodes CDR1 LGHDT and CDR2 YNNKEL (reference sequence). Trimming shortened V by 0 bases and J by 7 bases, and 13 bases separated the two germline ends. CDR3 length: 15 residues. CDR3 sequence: CASSQDQQGRNEQFF. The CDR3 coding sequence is TGTGCCAGCAGCCAAGACCAACAGGGCCGAAATGAGCAGTTCTTC.

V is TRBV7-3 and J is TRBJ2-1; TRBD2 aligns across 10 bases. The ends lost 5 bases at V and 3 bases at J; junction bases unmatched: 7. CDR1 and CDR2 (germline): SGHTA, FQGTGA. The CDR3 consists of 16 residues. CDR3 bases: TGTGCCAGCAGCCTACTGCTAGCGGGGGACTACAATGAGCAGTTCTTC. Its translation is CASSLLLAGDYNEQFF.

CDR3 in DNA: TGCAGTGTAGCCCACACCGGGGAGCTGTTTTTT. It specifies CSVAHTGELFF. This chain uses TRBV20-1 with TRBJ2-2; no reliable D call. V was clipped by 7 bases and J by 3 bases, with 6 bases between them. Germline-derived CDR1 and CDR2 are DFQATT and SNEGSKA (reference sequence). CDR3 length equals 11 residues.

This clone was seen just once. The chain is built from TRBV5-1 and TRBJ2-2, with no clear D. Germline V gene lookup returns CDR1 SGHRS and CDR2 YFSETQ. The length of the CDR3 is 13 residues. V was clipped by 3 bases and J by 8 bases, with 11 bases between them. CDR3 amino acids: CASSSRGGGELFF. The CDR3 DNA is TGCGCCAGCAGCTCCCGAGGTGGGGGGGAGCTGTTTTTT.

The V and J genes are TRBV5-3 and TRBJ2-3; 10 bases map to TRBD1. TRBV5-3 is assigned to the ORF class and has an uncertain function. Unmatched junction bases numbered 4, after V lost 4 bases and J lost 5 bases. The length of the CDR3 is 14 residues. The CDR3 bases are TGTGCCAGAAGCATTTGGACAGGGGGAGATACGCAGTATTTT. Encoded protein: CARSIWTGGDTQYF.

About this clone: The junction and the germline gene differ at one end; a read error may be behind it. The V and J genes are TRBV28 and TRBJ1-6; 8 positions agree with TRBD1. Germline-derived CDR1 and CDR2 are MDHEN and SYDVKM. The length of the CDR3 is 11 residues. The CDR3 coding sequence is TGTGCCAGCAGTCAGCCGGGACAGGTGGACTTT. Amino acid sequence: CASSQPGQVDF.

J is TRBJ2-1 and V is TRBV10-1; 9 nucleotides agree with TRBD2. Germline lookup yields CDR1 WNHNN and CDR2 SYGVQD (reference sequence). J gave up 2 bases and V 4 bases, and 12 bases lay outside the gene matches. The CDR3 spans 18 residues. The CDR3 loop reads CASSGGRVAGEAYNEQFF. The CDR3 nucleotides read TGCGCCAGCAGTGGAGGAAGGGTAGCGGGGGAGGCCTACAATGAGCAGTTCTTC.